This T cell receptor (beta chain) emerged from a study of cytomegalovirus exposure and HLA in healthy donors. The PCR contained 60 Vbeta and 13 Jbeta primers. Produced via immunoSEQ multiplex PCR; TCRdb's table is partial and in-frame only. Its listing shows tens of thousands of clones. The germline gives CDR1 WNHNN, CDR2 SYGVQD (reference sequence). The CDR3 extends over 18 amino acids. V was clipped by 6 bases and J by 2 bases, with 22 bases between them. This TCR was recovered from a man in his forties in good health and CMV-seropositive. J is TRBJ1-4 and V is TRBV10-1, with a tentative D call TRBD1 (5 bases). Sequenced input: PBMCs. The chain's CDR3 is CASSCPFIRGKTNEKLFF. For the CDR3, the DNA is TGCGCCAGCAGCTGTCCATTCATCCGGGGGAAGACTAATGAAAAACTGTTTTTT.